These T cell receptor beta chains were read from a single sample in a study of a mutant IDH1 vaccine in newly diagnosed glioma. Libraries were prepared by immunoSEQ multiplex PCR; TCRdb keeps only in-frame clonotypes and omits some of them. The profile shows 55,000 or so clones, around nine tenths of them singletons. Their target antigens are unknown. The starting material was PBMCs, obtained from a glioma patient whose treatment included an IDH1 peptide vaccine. These receptors all stem from a man aged 50 to 59 with glioma. Both conserved end residues are part of each CDR3. D genes are given only for firm matches. Some rows have no size entry. The others give once, few or many, or a class for an expanded clone.

13	TRBV10-3	NA	NA	TRBJ1-1	TGTGCCATCAGCCCCGAAACAGGGTCGAGAGCTTTCTTT	CAISPETGSRAFF
16	TRBV28	NA	NA	TRBJ1-3	TGTGCCAGCAGTTTACTTACAGGGTCCTCTGGAAACACCATATATTTT	CASSLLTGSSGNTIYF
16	TRBV4-2	NA	NA	TRBJ1-4	TGTGCCAGCAGCCAAGATTTAGGAGCAACTAATGAAAAACTGTTTTTT	CASSQDLGATNEKLFF
13	TRBV14	NA	NA	TRBJ2-1	TGTGCCAGCAGCCAAGATTGGAGGGGAAGAGAGTTCTTC	CASSQDWRGREFF
15	TRBV11-2	NA	NA	TRBJ2-1	TGTGCCAGCAGCCTACCTTCGCAGGGCTACAATGAGCAGTTCTTC	CASSLPSQGYNEQFF
16	TRBV27	TRBD2	NA	TRBJ2-5	TGTGCCAGCATCATTTGGACTAGCGGGGGTAGTGAGACCCAGTACTTC	CASIIWTSGGSETQYF
14	TRBV28	NA	NA	TRBJ2-2	TGTGCCAGCAGTTTAGGAGGGAACACCGGGGAGCTGTTTTTT	CASSLGGNTGELFF
13	TRBV18	NA	NA	TRBJ1-5	TGTGCCAGCTCCCCAGATAGCAATCAGCCCCAGCATTTT	CASSPDSNQPQHF
11	TRBV6-6	NA	NA	TRBJ1-1	TGTGCCAGCAGTTACCCCACTGAAGCTTTCTTT	CASSYPTEAFF
17	TRBV2	NA	NA	TRBJ2-4	TGTGCCAGCAGTGAATCTCGGGGAAAGATAGCCAAAAACATTCAGTACTTC	CASSESRGKIAKNIQYF
16	TRBV30	NA	NA	TRBJ1-4	TGTGCCTGGAGTGTACCGTCGGGGGGCCGGAATGAAAAACTGTTTTTT	CAWSVPSGGRNEKLFF
15	TRBV2	TRBD2	NA	TRBJ2-1	TGTGCCAGCAGTGACGGACTAGCGGGAGTCGATGAGCAGTTCTTC	CASSDGLAGVDEQFF
15	TRBV4-1	TRBD2	NA	TRBJ2-7	TGCGCCAGCAGCGCCCGGGAGAGCGGGGGGCCCGAGCAGTACTTC	CASSARESGGPEQYF
15	TRBV5-1	TRBD1	NA	TRBJ2-7	TGCGCCAGCAGCTTGGAAGGACAGGGGGCCTACGAGCAGTACTTC	CASSLEGQGAYEQYF
14	TRBV10-2	NA	NA	TRBJ2-7	TGCGCCAGCAGTGTAGGGGGGAGGCGGAACGAGCAGTACTTC	CASSVGGRRNEQYF
14	TRBV4-1	NA	NA	TRBJ2-1	TGCGCCAGCAGCCAGTCAGGGGCCTACAATGAGCAGTTCTTC	CASSQSGAYNEQFF
18	TRBV7-8	TRBD1	NA	TRBJ2-6	TGTGCCAGCAGCCCATCTACAGGGGGCAGGGCTGGGGCCAACGTCCTGACTTTC	CASSPSTGGRAGANVLTF
14	TRBV19	NA	NA	TRBJ1-2	TGTGCCAGTAGTATGAGGGGCAGGAACTATGGCTACACCTTC	CASSMRGRNYGYTF
15	TRBV27	NA	NA	TRBJ1-1	TGTGCCAGCAGTTTATCGTTAGGATCCTTTACTGAAGCTTTCTTT	CASSLSLGSFTEAFF
17	TRBV5-1	TRBD1	NA	TRBJ1-2	TGCGCCAGCAGCTTGGAGTTTGGGGACAGAGGACCCTATGGCTACACCTTC	CASSLEFGDRGPYGYTF
13	TRBV10-3	NA	NA	TRBJ1-1	TGTGCCATATCCGGGACACCTAACACTGAAGCTTTCTTT	CAISGTPNTEAFF
15	TRBV6-6	TRBD1	NA	TRBJ2-7	TGTGCCAGCAGTTACTCCGACAGGGGAACCTACGAGCAGTACTTC	CASSYSDRGTYEQYF
14	TRBV30	NA	NA	TRBJ1-1	TGTGCCTGGACCAGTGGGGTCCCTGGCACTGAAGCTTTCTTT	CAWTSGVPGTEAFF
16	TRBV30	TRBD1	NA	TRBJ2-1	TGTGCCTGGAACCATCCCCGGGACAGGAGGTACAATGAGCAGTTCTTC	CAWNHPRDRRYNEQFF
22	TRBV9	NA	NA	TRBJ1-2	TGTGCCAGCAGCGTAGCTATGTCTAATAGGACAGAGCTCCGACTTCTTAACTATGGCTACACCTTC	CASSVAMSNRTELRLLNYGYTF
16	TRBV7-8	NA	NA	TRBJ1-1	TGTGCCAGCAGGGACTCCGGGACATCGAGTCGGGCTGAAGCTTTCTTT	CASRDSGTSSRAEAFF
16	TRBV19	TRBD1	NA	TRBJ1-6	TGTGCCAGTAGTAGGGGGACAGGGGGATATAATTCACCCCTCCACTTT	CASSRGTGGYNSPLHF
14	TRBV29-1	NA	NA	TRBJ2-1	TGCAGCGTTGAAGGGGCCAGGGCGGGGAATGAGCAGTTCTTC	CSVEGARAGNEQFF
16	TRBV19	TRBD1	NA	TRBJ2-1	TGTGCCAGTAGTAGAGACAGGGGGCCCCCCTACAATGAGCAGTTCTTC	CASSRDRGPPYNEQFF
13	TRBV6-6	NA	NA	TRBJ1-1	TGTGCCAGCACCAACGCCCCGGGGACTGAAGCTTTCTTT	CASTNAPGTEAFF
12	TRBV25-1	NA	few	TRBJ1-2	TGTGCCAGCAGTGGGGCAGGGGAAGGCTACACCTTC	CASSGAGEGYTF
11	TRBV5-4	NA	NA	TRBJ2-3	TGTGCCAGCAGCTTCCGAGATACGCAGTATTTT	CASSFRDTQYF
11	TRBV27	NA	NA	TRBJ2-7	TGTGCCAGCAGTGACTTAGGGCGGCAGTACTTC	CASSDLGRQYF
16	TRBV27	TRBD1	NA	TRBJ2-7	TGTGCCAGCAGTCTAAATCCGGGCCCAGGGGGTTACGAGCAGTACTTC	CASSLNPGPGGYEQYF
15	TRBV15	NA	NA	TRBJ1-5	TGTGCCACCAGCAGAGAGCGGACTAGCAATCAGCCCCAGCATTTT	CATSRERTSNQPQHF
12	TRBV28	NA	NA	TRBJ2-7	TGTGCCAGCAATGTGGGAGGCTACGAGCAGTACTTC	CASNVGGYEQYF